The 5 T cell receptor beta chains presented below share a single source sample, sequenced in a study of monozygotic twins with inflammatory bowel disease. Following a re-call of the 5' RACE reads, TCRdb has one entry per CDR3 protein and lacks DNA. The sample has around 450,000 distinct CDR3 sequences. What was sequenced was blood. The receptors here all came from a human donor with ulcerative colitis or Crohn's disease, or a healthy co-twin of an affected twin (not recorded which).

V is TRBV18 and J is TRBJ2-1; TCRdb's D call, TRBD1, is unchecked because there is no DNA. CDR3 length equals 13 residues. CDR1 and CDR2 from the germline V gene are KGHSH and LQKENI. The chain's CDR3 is CASSPLTGPEQFF.

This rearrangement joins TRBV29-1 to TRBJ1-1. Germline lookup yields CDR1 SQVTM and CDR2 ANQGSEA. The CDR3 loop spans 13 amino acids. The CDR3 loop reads CSGQTSVNTEAFF.

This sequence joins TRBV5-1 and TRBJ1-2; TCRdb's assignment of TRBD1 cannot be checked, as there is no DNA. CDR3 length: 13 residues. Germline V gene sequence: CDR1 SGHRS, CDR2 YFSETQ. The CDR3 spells CASSSGDRGGYTF. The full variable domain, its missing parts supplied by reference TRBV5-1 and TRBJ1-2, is KAGVTQTPRYLIKTRGQQVTLSCSPISGHRSVSWYQQTPGQGLQFLFEYFSETQRNKGNFPGRFSGRQFSNSRSEMNVSTLELGDSALYLCASSSGDRGGYTFGSGTRLTVV.

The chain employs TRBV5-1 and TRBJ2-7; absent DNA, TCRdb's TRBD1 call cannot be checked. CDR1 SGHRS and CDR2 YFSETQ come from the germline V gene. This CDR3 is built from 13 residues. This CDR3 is CASRIDRIYEQYF. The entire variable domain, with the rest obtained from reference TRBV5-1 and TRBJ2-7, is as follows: KAGVTQTPRYLIKTRGQQVTLSCSPISGHRSVSWYQQTPGQGLQFLFEYFSETQRNKGNFPGRFSGRQFSNSRSEMNVSTLELGDSALYLCASRIDRIYEQYFGPGTRLTVT.

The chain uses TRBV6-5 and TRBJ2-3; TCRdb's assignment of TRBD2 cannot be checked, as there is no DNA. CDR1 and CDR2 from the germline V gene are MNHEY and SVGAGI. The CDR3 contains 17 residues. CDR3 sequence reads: CASSFTIAGGSTDTQYF.